A single sample gave rise to the 20 T cell receptor beta chains below, sequenced in a study of blood T cells in healthy people across ages. A second PCR of roughly 7 to 11 cycles used a sample-barcoded 5' primer and a J-beta primer mix. A single record per CDR3 protein comes from TCRdb applying MiXCR to the 5' RACE reads. The table shows approximately 800,000 distinct CDR3 sequences, with 25% occurring only once. The sample was also linked to a second study, of T cells of mothers and their children.

The sequencing input was blood. The receptor source for this set is a boy between 10 and 17 years old in good health.

This rearrangement joins TRBV4-3 to TRBJ1-2, with D possibly being TRBD1 (5 bases). The ends were cut back, 0 bases at V and 7 bases at J, with 21 bases in the middle. The germline CDR1 and CDR2 sequences are LGHNA and YSLEER. The CDR3 is 17 amino acids. CDR3 in DNA: TGCGCCAGCAGCCAAGATGTGGCCCGTGGGGGGGTCTTTGGCTACACCTTC. Encoded protein: CASSQDVARGGVFGYTF.

In this sample, this clonotype turned up a few times. The chain is built from TRBV13 and TRBJ1-1; D may be TRBD1 (6 bases). The CDR3 has 13 amino acids. The germline V and J ends were trimmed by 0 bases and 7 bases, with 9 bases remaining between them. Germline values: CDR1 PRHDT, CDR2 FYEKMQ (reference sequence). The CDR3 spells CASSLGTGNEAFF. The CDR3 bases are TGTGCCAGCAGCTTAGGTACAGGGAATGAAGCTTTCTTT. The full variable domain, its missing parts supplied by reference TRBV13 and TRBJ1-1, is AAGVIQSPRHLIKEKRETATLKCYPIPRHDTVYWYQQGPGQDPQFLISFYEKMQSDKGSIPDRFSAQQFSDYHSELNMSSLELGDSALYFCASSLGTGNEAFFGQGTRLTVV.

This clonotype was picked up one time. The gene calls are TRBV19 and TRBJ1-2; D uncertain. The CDR3 loop spans 13 amino acids. V was trimmed by 1 base and J by 6 bases, leaving 9 bases between them. CDR1 is LNHDA and CDR2 is SQIVND in the germline V gene (reference sequence). The CDR3 sequence: CASSIGGSDGYTF. The CDR3 nucleotides read TGTGCCAGTAGTATAGGCGGGTCGGATGGCTACACCTTC. The whole variable domain, filled in from reference TRBV19 and TRBJ1-2, reads DGGITQSPKYLFRKEGQNVTLSCEQNLNHDAMYWYRQDPGQGLRLIYYSQIVNDFQKGDIAEGYSVSREKKESFPLTVTSAQKNPTAFYLCASSIGGSDGYTFGSGTRLTVV.

This chain joins TRBV29-1 and TRBJ2-7; TRBD1 matches at 8 bases. J gave up 5 bases and V 5 bases, and 11 bases lay outside the gene matches. The CDR3 is made up of 14 amino acids. CDR1 SQVTM and CDR2 ANQGSEA come from the germline V gene. As DNA, the CDR3 is TGCAGCGTTCAACGGACAGGGCAAGGGAACGAGCAGTACTTC. Protein product: CSVQRTGQGNEQYF.

Only a few counts were recorded for this clonotype. The chain has TRBV20-1 and TRBJ2-5; 11 bases match TRBD2. The end of the DNA is better explained by TRBJ2-1, so the J call may be wrong. Germline assignment: CDR1 DFQATT and CDR2 SNEGSKA (reference sequence). There are 14 residues in the CDR3. DNA of the CDR3: TGCAGTGCAAGTAGCGGGAGGGACAACAATGAGCAGTTCTTC. Amino acids: CSASSGRDNNEQFF.

The J gene is TRBJ2-5, the V gene TRBV20-1, with D possibly matching TRBD1 (6 bases). The J call may be faulty, since TRBJ2-7 better matches the DNA end. The CDR3 loop spans 14 amino acids. Germline values: CDR1 DFQATT, CDR2 SNEGSKA (reference sequence). The chain's CDR3 is CSARDGQFASEQYF. The CDR3 DNA follows: TGCAGTGCTAGAGATGGACAGTTTGCTTCCGAGCAGTACTTC.

A few counts support this clonotype. The rearrangement uses TRBV14 and TRBJ1-1; D ambiguous. V was cut by 4 bases and J by 5 bases, with 14 bases left in between. The CDR3 extends over 14 amino acids. The germline CDR1 and CDR2 sequences are SGHDN and FVKESK. The CDR3 region has the DNA TGTGCCAGCAGCCCCCTCGGGCAGGATACTGAAGCTTTCTTT. Protein product: CASSPLGQDTEAFF.

In this sample, this clonotype turned up a few times. The chain links TRBV20-1 to TRBJ1-6; possibly TRBD1 for D (6 bases). Looked up from germline, CDR1 is DFQATT and CDR2 is SNEGSKA (reference sequence). V was cut by 5 bases and J by 12 bases, with 11 bases left in between. This CDR3 contains 11 residues. This chain's CDR3 is CSAPKGGPLHF. In DNA, the CDR3 is TGCAGTGCTCCAAAGGGGGGACCCCTCCACTTT.

A few counts support this clonotype. This chain joins TRBV7-6 and TRBJ2-7; 15 nucleotides align to TRBD2. J was trimmed by 2 bases and V by 4 bases; bases with no gene match: 6. Germline V CDR1 and CDR2: SGHVS, FNYEAQ. The CDR3 has 17 amino acids. The CDR3 DNA sequence: TGTGCCAGCAGCTCGGGACTAGCGGGAGGACAAGCCTACGAGCAGTACTTC. Protein sequence: CASSSGLAGGQAYEQYF.

This clonotype was seen only a few times. This chain connects TRBV30 to TRBJ2-2, with 9 bases identical to TRBD2. V gave up 7 bases and J gave up 4 bases; unmatched junction bases: 10. The CDR3 runs to 15 residues. Germline V gene sequence: CDR1 GTSNPN, CDR2 SVGIG (reference sequence). The CDR3: CAYIKRGVGTGELFF. CDR3 nucleotides: TGTGCCTACATTAAGCGGGGGGTCGGCACCGGGGAGCTGTTTTTT.

This chain links TRBV28 with TRBJ2-5, with 13 bases that match TRBD2. The CDR3 has 16 amino acids. Germline V gene lookup returns CDR1 MDHEN and CDR2 SYDVKM. V lost 4 bases to trimming and J lost 9 bases; unmatched junction nucleotides: 11. In DNA, the CDR3 is TGTGCCAGCAGTTCTCCGGGACTAGCGGGGTTGGGGGCCCAGTACTTC. This encodes CASSSPGLAGLGAQYF. The whole variable domain, filled in from reference TRBV28 and TRBJ2-5, reads DVKVTQSSRYLVKRTGEKVFLECVQDMDHENMFWYRQDPGLGLRLIYFSYDVKMKEKGDIPEGYSVSREKKERFSLILESASTNQTSMYLCASSSPGLAGLGAQYFGPGTRLLVL.

This clonotype was seen a few times. The CDR3, as DNA: TGCGCCAGCAGCTTGGGGGCAGGCTCGAACACTGAAGCTTTCTTT. It encodes CASSLGAGSNTEAFF. V usage is TRBV5-1 and J usage is TRBJ1-1, with D hard to call. The germline CDR1 and CDR2 sequences are SGHRS and YFSETQ. The CDR3 totals 15 residues. V was clipped by 0 bases and J by 1 base, with 10 bases between them.

Here the CDR3 reads CASSLESSTDTQYF. In nucleotides, the CDR3 is TGCGCCAGCAGCCTGGAATCTAGCACAGATACGCAGTATTTT. This chain uses TRBV5-1 with TRBJ2-3; D is ambiguous. CDR3 length equals 14 residues. Germline CDR1 reads SGHRS; CDR2 reads YFSETQ. V was pared by 4 bases and J by 0 bases, with 9 bases between. The full variable domain, completed using reference TRBV5-1 and TRBJ2-3, is KAGVTQTPRYLIKTRGQQVTLSCSPISGHRSVSWYQQTPGQGLQFLFEYFSETQRNKGNFPGRFSGRQFSNSRSEMNVSTLELGDSALYLCASSLESSTDTQYFGPGTRLTVL.

This clonotype has just a few counts. V and J are TRBV19 and TRBJ2-7, with 11 bases matching TRBD2. This CDR3 has 14 amino acids. V was clipped by 3 bases and J by 2 bases; unmatched bases: 0. Germline loops: CDR1 LNHDA, CDR2 SQIVND (reference sequence). This chain's CDR3 is CASSMTSGAYEQYF. CDR3 DNA: TGTGCCAGTAGTATGACTAGCGGGGCCTACGAGCAGTACTTC.

The V call is TRBV12-3 or TRBV12-4, the J call TRBJ2-4; 8 positions agree with TRBD1. V shed 6 bases and J 0 bases; nucleotides not matched to a gene: 4. This CDR3 spans 15 amino acids. CDR3 coding DNA: TGTGCCAGCAGCCTCAGGGGGCTAGCCAAAAACATTCAGTACTTC. It is translated as CASSLRGLAKNIQYF.

Comment on this clonotype: Germline and junction disagree at one end, which may indicate a read error. The rearrangement links TRBV12-3 or TRBV12-4 to TRBJ2-3; 7 nucleotides agree with TRBD2. The CDR3 contains 16 residues. The CDR3, as DNA: TGTGCCAGCAGGGAAACCCGGGGACTAAGCACAGATGCGCAGTATTTT. Residues: CASRETRGLSTDAQYF.

The chain recombines TRBV12-3 or TRBV12-4 with TRBJ1-1, with TRBD1 identical over 7 bases. This CDR3 comprises 17 residues. V shed 5 bases, J shed 1 base, and the junction held 13 bases outside the gene matches. CDR3 nucleotides: TGTGCCAGCAGTGACCGACAGGGCCCCGACTCGAACACTGAAGCTTTCTTT. Translation gives CASSDRQGPDSNTEAFF.

Details on this clonotype: As the CDR3 is not closed by the conserved phenylalanine or tryptophan, this likely results from a read error. This chain uses TRBV18 with TRBJ2-5; D is perhaps TRBD2 (5 bases). The J call may be wrong; the DNA end is better matched by TRBJ2-7. Per the germline V gene, CDR1 is KGHSH and CDR2 is LQKENI. This CDR3 has 14 residues. The CDR3 reads CASSRGVSSYEQYL. The CDR3 DNA sequence: TGTGCCAGCTCACGGGGAGTAAGCTCCTACGAGCAGTACCTC.

This clonotype showed up just a few times. This sequence joins TRBV2 and TRBJ2-6, with D unresolved. Germline V gene lookup returns CDR1 SNHLY and CDR2 FYNNEI. The CDR3 contains 14 residues. The V end was cut by 6 bases, the J end by 0 bases, with 6 bases between. This CDR3 is CASRKDSGANVLTF. The CDR3 nucleotides read TGTGCCAGCAGGAAGGACTCTGGGGCCAACGTCCTGACTTTC.

The chain is built from TRBV3-1 and TRBJ2-1, with D hard to call. Near its end, the DNA agrees better with TRBJ2-7, so the J call may be wrong. This CDR3 spans 11 amino acids. Germline-derived CDR1 and CDR2 are LGHDT and YNNKEL (reference sequence). CDR3 region: CASSQTSEQYF. The CDR3 nucleotides are TGTGCCAGCAGCCAGACCTCCGAGCAGTACTTC.